Shown below are 5 T cell receptor beta chains from a single sample sequenced in a study of cytomegalovirus exposure and HLA in healthy donors. PCR amplification relied on 60 Vbeta primers (plus 13 Jbeta primers). Repertoires were generated with immunoSEQ multiplex PCR, while TCRdb's copy carries only in-frame clones and drops some. The sample shows about 55,000 clones, 55% to 75% of them seen only once. Sequences were obtained from PBMCs. These TCRs come from a man aged 40-49 years in good health and CMV-seropositive.

The chain has TRBV30 and TRBJ1-1; unclear D gene. Looked up from germline, CDR1 is GTSNPN and CDR2 is SVGIG (reference sequence). There are 10 residues in the CDR3. V shed 1 base and J shed 7 bases, with 4 bases lying between them. CDR3 DNA: TGTGCCTGGAGTGCCCGTGAAGCTTTCTTT. This translates into CAWSAREAFF.

This chain links TRBV7-2 with TRBJ1-6; D not certain. CDR1 and CDR2 (germline): SGHTA, FQGNSA. CDR3 length equals 16 residues. Trimming left V 7 bases short and J 0 bases short, with 13 bases between. This CDR3 reads CASTTVSSSYNSPLHF. In DNA form, the CDR3 reads TGTGCCAGCACTACAGTCTCGAGCTCCTATAATTCACCCCTCCACTTT.

This clone was picked up a small number of times. Compared with germline, one end of the junction differs, possibly owing to a read error. The chain has TRBV20-1 and TRBJ1-1; TRBD1 might be the D (5 bases). CDR1 DFQATT and CDR2 SNEGSKA come from the germline V gene (reference sequence). CDR3 length: 11 residues. CDR3 sequence: CRASGRGEAFF. The CDR3 region has the DNA TGCAGGGCTAGTGGGAGGGGCGAAGCTTTCTTT.

This sequence joins TRBV7-3 and TRBJ1-1; 9 nucleotides agree with TRBD1. The length of the CDR3 is 14 residues. The V segment lost 4 bases and the J segment 6 bases; nucleotides outside the gene matches: 6. Germline V gene sequence: CDR1 SGHTA, CDR2 FQGTGA. DNA for the CDR3: TGTGCCAGCAGCTCTCAAGACAGGGGGTCTGAAGCTTTCTTT. Translated, it gives CASSSQDRGSEAFF.

The V call is TRBV12-5, the J call TRBJ1-4, with D tentatively TRBD1 (6 bases). The germline V and J ends were trimmed by 1 base and 8 bases, with 14 bases remaining between them. The germline V gene has CDR1 LGHNT and CDR2 FRNRAP. This CDR3 has 15 residues. DNA for the CDR3: TGTGCTAGTGGTTTGGGTCACAGGGTCGGGGAAAAACTGTTTTTT. Translating gives CASGLGHRVGEKLFF.